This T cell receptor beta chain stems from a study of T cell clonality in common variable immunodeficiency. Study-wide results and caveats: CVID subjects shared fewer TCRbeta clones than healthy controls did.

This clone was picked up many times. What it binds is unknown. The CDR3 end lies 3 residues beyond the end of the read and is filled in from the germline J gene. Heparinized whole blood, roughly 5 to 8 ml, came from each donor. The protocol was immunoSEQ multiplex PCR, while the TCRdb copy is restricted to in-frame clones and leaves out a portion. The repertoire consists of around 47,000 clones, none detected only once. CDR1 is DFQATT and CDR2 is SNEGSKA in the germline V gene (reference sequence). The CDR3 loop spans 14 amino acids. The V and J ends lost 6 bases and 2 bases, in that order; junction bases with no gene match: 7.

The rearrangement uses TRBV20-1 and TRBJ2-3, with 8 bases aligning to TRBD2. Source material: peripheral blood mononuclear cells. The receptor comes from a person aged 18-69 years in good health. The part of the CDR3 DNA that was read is TGCAGTGCGAGGTATAGCGGGGCCACAGATACG. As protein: CSARYSGATDT. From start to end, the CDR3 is CSARYSGATDTQYF.